The T cell receptor (beta chain) described here comes from a study of T cell responses to AZD1222 COVID-19 vaccine. The CDR3 runs 15 residues. CDR1 and CDR2 from the germline V gene are SGDLS and YYNGEE. Trimming shortened V by 4 bases and J by 6 bases, and 16 bases separated the two germline ends. Libraries were prepared by immunoSEQ multiplex PCR; TCRdb keeps only in-frame clonotypes and omits some of them. The table has 130,000 or so clones, roughly 89% seen once. The source of this sequence is an adult in good health. The genes are TRBV9 and TRBJ1-4, with D possibly being TRBD1 (5 bases). The starting material was peripheral blood, obtained on day 0 of MenACWY control vaccination. CDR3 bases: TGTGCCAGCAGCCCCCCTCTCGGGGGTGATGAAAAACTGTTTTTT. It encodes CASSPPLGGDEKLFF.